Listed below are T cell receptor beta chains from one sample, sequenced in a study of cytomegalovirus exposure and HLA in healthy donors. Using immunoSEQ multiplex PCR, the repertoire was profiled, and TCRdb retains in-frame clones only, with some absent. The data show some 190,000 clones, with approximately 80% seen just once and 1.1% held by the top ten. Material for sequencing was PBMCs. The receptors stem from a middle-aged woman in good health and CMV-seronegative. CDR3s include the opening cysteine and the closing phenylalanine or tryptophan. The order of the fields is clone size, J gene, V gene, D gene, CDR3 DNA, CDR3 protein. A D gene is named only where the DNA matches it firmly. The listing skips clone size in some rows; elsewhere it reads once, few, many or a size class.

>-|TRBJ2-1|TRBV6-1|TRBD1
TGTGCCAGCAGTGAAGTTTCAGGGGGCGGGAATGAGCAGTTCTTC
CASSEVSGGGNEQFF
>once|TRBJ2-2|TRBV5-5|TRBD1
TGTGCCAGCAGCTCTTTCGACAGGGACACCGGGGAGCTGTTTTTT
CASSSFDRDTGELFF
>few|TRBJ1-3|TRBV6-1|-
TGTGCCAGCAGTGAAGGAGGGCTACTTGGAAACACCATATATTTT
CASSEGGLLGNTIYF
>few|TRBJ2-3|TRBV2|-
TGTGCCAGCTCCCCTGACAGGTCAGGCACAGATACGCAGTATTTT
CASSPDRSGTDTQYF
>once|TRBJ2-7|TRBV6-1|-
TGTGCCAGCAGCCAGAGCCGGGACAATCCCTACGAGCAGTACTTC
CASSQSRDNPYEQYF
>few|TRBJ1-2|TRBV6-1|TRBD1
TGTGCCAGCAGTGTGGGACAGGGCGTGGGTGGCTACACCTTC
CASSVGQGVGGYTF
>-|TRBJ2-1|TRBV19|TRBD2
TGTGCCAGTAGTCGACTAGCGGGCCCCTACAATGAGCAGTTCTTC
CASSRLAGPYNEQFF
>-|TRBJ1-3|TRBV7-8|TRBD1
TGTGCCAGCAGCTTACAACAGGGGGCTGGAAACACCATATATTTT
CASSLQQGAGNTIYF
>-|TRBJ1-2|TRBV9|-
TGTGCCAGCAGTGGCGGGGGGAGCTATGGCTACACCTTC
CASSGGGSYGYTF
>-|TRBJ1-3|TRBV7-2|-
TGTGCCAGCAGCAACTACAGGGCTTTCGCTGGAAACACCATATATTTT
CASSNYRAFAGNTIYF
>-|TRBJ1-4|TRBV6-1|TRBD1
TGTGCCAGCAGTGACCGGGACAGGGGGTCGTCTAATGAAAAACTGTTTTTT
CASSDRDRGSSNEKLFF
>-|TRBJ2-2|TRBV9|TRBD2
TGTGCCAGCAGCCCCCCTCTAGCGGGAGGCACCGGGGAGCTGTTTTTT
CASSPPLAGGTGELFF
>-|TRBJ2-3|TRBV4-1|TRBD2
TGCGCCAGCGGCCTAGGGGCTAGCGGGAGTCACCTCGGCACAGATACGCAGTATTTT
CASGLGASGSHLGTDTQYF
>few|TRBJ1-1|TRBV2|-
TGTGCCAGGCATATGGTGCGGGGGCTGGGAGAAGCTTTCTTT
CARHMVRGLGEAFF
>-|TRBJ2-2|TRBV7-9|-
TGTGCCAGCAGCACCTACAGGGACAACACCGGGGAGCTGTTTTTT
CASSTYRDNTGELFF
>-|TRBJ1-2|TRBV6-1|-
TGTGCCAGCAGCCCTGCGGGGGGAGAATATGGCTACACCTTC
CASSPAGGEYGYTF
>-|TRBJ2-2|TRBV4-2|-
TGTGCCAGCAGCCAAGATCCCCCAGCGAACACCGGGGAGCTGTTTTTT
CASSQDPPANTGELFF
>-|TRBJ1-5|TRBV6-5|-
TGTGCCAGCAGCCCAGTCCCGGGGAATCCCCAGCATTTT
CASSPVPGNPQHF
>-|TRBJ2-3|TRBV9|-
TGTGCCAGCAGCGTGCGGACAGATACGCAGTATTTT
CASSVRTDTQYF
>-|TRBJ2-3|TRBV11-3|TRBD2
TGTGCCAGCAACCCGCTAGCGGGAGGGATAGATACGCAGTATTTT
CASNPLAGGIDTQYF
>-|TRBJ2-2|TRBV5-6|TRBD1
TGTGCCAGCAGCTTCGGGACAGGAGTAAACACCGGGGAGCTGTTTTTT
CASSFGTGVNTGELFF
>once|TRBJ2-5|TRBV5-1|-
TGCGCCAGCAGCTTGGCCACGGGAGTTGAGACCCAGTACTTC
CASSLATGVETQYF
>-|TRBJ1-5|TRBV9|-
TGTGCCAGCAGCAGTGGGGGCGCCGGCAATCAGCCCCAGCATTTT
CASSSGGAGNQPQHF
>-|TRBJ2-1|TRBV7-9|TRBD2
TGTGCCAGCAGCTCCGGACTAGCCGTTGATGAGCAGTTCTTC
CASSSGLAVDEQFF
>-|TRBJ1-1|TRBV19|TRBD1
TGTGCCAGCGGACAGGGGGCTGAAGCTTTCTTT
CASGQGAEAFF
>-|TRBJ1-1|TRBV2|-
TGTGCCAGCAACCCGGGTCCTAGCCCTGAAGCTTTCTTT
CASNPGPSPEAFF
>-|TRBJ2-1|TRBV9|TRBD2
TGTGCCAGCAGCGTAGGGGGGACAACTAGCGGTGAGCAGTTCTTC
CASSVGGTTSGEQFF
>-|TRBJ1-6|TRBV7-2|-
TGTGCCAGCAGCTTAGACGGGGTGGGAAGTTCACCCCTCCACTTT
CASSLDGVGSSPLHF
>few|TRBJ2-2|TRBV4-3|TRBD2
TGCGCCAGCAGCCAAGGCCCTAGCGGGAGGGGCACCGGGGAGCTGTTTTTT
CASSQGPSGRGTGELFF
>-|TRBJ2-1|TRBV5-4|-
TGTGCCAGCAGCAGGGGCCCTTACAATGAGCAGTTCTTC
CASSRGPYNEQFF
>-|TRBJ1-3|TRBV11-2|-
TGTGCCAGCAGCTTAGGACGTCCGTCTAGGACCATATATTTT
CASSLGRPSRTIYF
>-|TRBJ2-3|TRBV9|-
TGTGCCAGCAGCGTAGGAAATGGGGGCCCAGATACGCAGTATTTT
CASSVGNGGPDTQYF
>few|TRBJ2-1|TRBV9|-
TGTGCCAGCAGCGTAGGATTAGCGGATAATGAGCAGTTCTTC
CASSVGLADNEQFF
>-|TRBJ1-4|TRBV7-2|-
TGTGCCAGCAGCTTAGCGGGGTCAAGGGGTGAAAAACTGTTTTTT
CASSLAGSRGEKLFF
>-|TRBJ1-2|TRBV7-3|-
TGTGCCAGCAGCCCAGGGTCGGCAGGCGGCTATGGCTACACCTTC
CASSPGSAGGYGYTF
>-|TRBJ2-1|TRBV19|-
TGTGCCAGTAGTAGTTGGACTACAGTCGATGAGCAGTTCTTC
CASSSWTTVDEQFF
>-|TRBJ1-5|TRBV2|-
TGTGCCAGCAGCGACGGACAGCTCAATCAGCCCCAGCATTTT
CASSDGQLNQPQHF
>-|TRBJ1-3|TRBV10-3|-
TGTGCCATCAGTTCGGGGAACTCTGGAAACACCATATATTTT
CAISSGNSGNTIYF
>-|TRBJ1-2|TRBV7-2|-
TGTGCCAGCAGCTTAGTCGCCAGTCTCTATGGCTACACCTTC
CASSLVASLYGYTF
>-|TRBJ1-1|TRBV19|TRBD1
TGTGCCAGTAGTAGCGATCGACAGGGCACTGAAGCTTTCTTT
CASSSDRQGTEAFF
>once|TRBJ2-6|TRBV30|TRBD1
TGTGCCTGGAGTGTGCGGACAGGGGTCTCCGGGGCCAACGTCCTGACTTTC
CAWSVRTGVSGANVLTF
>-|TRBJ1-1|TRBV4-1|-
TGCGCCAGCAGCCAAGGTTATGCAGGGGCTGGAGCTGAAGCTTTCTTT
CASSQGYAGAGAEAFF
>-|TRBJ1-1|TRBV27|TRBD1
TGTGCCAGCAGTTTACGGTTGAGGGGGCCTTCTTTCTTT
CASSLRLRGPSFF